Given below is one TCR beta chain in context. Its antigen is not identified. The record originates from a study of T cells in localized non-small cell lung cancer. Points from the study as a whole: A median about 54 of the top 100 tumor clones appeared in adjacent lung. A higher density of T cells in blood coincided with extended overall survival.

Germline V CDR1 and CDR2: MGHRA, YSYEKL. The CDR3 totals 13 residues. V was shortened by 0 bases and J by 6 bases, with 7 bases between the two germline ends. TCRdb's table, derived via immunoSEQ multiplex PCR, lists solely in-frame clones and lacks some. The sample records over 25,000 clones, around 80% being singletons. The clonotype originates from a male donor aged 60 or over with stage III squamous cell lung carcinoma. This chain uses TRBV4-1 with TRBJ2-3, with a weak D call TRBD1 (5 bases). The sample was peripheral blood, taken before any cancer treatment. The CDR3 region has the DNA TGCGCCAGCAGCCAAGATGCAGGGGATACGCAGTATTTT. Protein: CASSQDAGDTQYF.